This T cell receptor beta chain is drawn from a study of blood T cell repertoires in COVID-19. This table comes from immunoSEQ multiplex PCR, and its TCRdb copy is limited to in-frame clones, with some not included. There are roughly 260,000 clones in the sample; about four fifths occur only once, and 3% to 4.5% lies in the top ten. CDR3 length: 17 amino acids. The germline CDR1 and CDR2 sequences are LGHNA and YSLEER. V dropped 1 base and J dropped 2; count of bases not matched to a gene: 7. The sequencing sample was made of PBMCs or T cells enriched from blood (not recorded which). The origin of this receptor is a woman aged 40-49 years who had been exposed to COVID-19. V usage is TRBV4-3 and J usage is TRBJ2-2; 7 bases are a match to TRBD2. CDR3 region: CASSQVVAGENTGELFF. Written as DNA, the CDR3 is TGCGCCAGCAGCCAAGTCGTAGCGGGTGAAAACACCGGGGAGCTGTTTTTT.